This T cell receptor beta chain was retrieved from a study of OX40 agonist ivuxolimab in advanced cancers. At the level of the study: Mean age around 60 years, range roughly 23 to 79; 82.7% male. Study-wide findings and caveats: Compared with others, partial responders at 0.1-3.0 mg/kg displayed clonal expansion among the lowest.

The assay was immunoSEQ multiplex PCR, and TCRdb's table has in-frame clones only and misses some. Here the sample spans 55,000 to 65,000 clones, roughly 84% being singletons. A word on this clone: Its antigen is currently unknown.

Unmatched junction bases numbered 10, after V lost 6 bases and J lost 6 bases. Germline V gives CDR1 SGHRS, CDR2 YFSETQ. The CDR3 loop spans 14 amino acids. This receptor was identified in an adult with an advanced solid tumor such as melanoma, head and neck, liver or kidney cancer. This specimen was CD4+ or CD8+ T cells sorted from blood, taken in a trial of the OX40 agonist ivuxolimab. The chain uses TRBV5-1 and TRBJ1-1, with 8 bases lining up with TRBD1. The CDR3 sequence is CASKTEPDRAEAFF. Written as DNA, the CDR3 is TGCGCCAGCAAAACGGAACCGGACAGGGCTGAAGCTTTCTTT.